This T cell receptor beta chain was observed in a study of blood T cell repertoires in COVID-19. Trimming removed 8 bases at V and 7 bases at J, with 18 bases between. In germline, CDR1 is MNHEY, CDR2 SMNVEV (reference sequence). The CDR3 spans 14 residues. The repertoire was sequenced with immunoSEQ multiplex PCR; TCRdb's copy has only in-frame clones and lacks some. The data contain about 120,000 clones, over 80% of them singletons. This TCR came from a woman in her sixties or seventies with acute or convalescent COVID-19. The chain combines TRBV27 with TRBJ1-5; D may be TRBD1 (6 bases). The sample consisted of peripheral blood. The CDR3 region has the DNA TGTGCCAGCCCTTGGGGCCAGGGGAACCAGCCCCAGCATTTT. Translated: CASPWGQGNQPQHF.